The T cell receptor (beta chain) under discussion was sequenced for a study of T cells after yellow fever vaccination. Regarding the study as a whole: High-abundance clonotypes from the bulk population could contaminate FACS-sorted repertoires. Clonotypes found in both CD4 and CD8 compartments made up a small share. Detected again after the booster were most primary-vaccination clones, at 95% to 98% CD4 and 80% to 90% CD8.

5'RACE template switching added a universal primer site and UMIs to TCR cDNA. TCRdb fed the 5' RACE reads into MiXCR, producing one record per CDR3 protein. This sample carries 310,000 or so distinct CDR3 sequences, about 6.6% of them seen once, and the ten largest clones take over 15%. This clonotype was detected ten times or more. The antigen remains unidentified. Germline CDR1 is SGHTA and CDR2 is FQGNSA. Trimming removed 4 bases from V and 3 bases from J; junction bases left unmatched: 4. There are 14 residues in the CDR3. The receptor was derived from a man aged 18-30 years who received the YFV17D yellow fever vaccine. The gene calls are TRBV7-2 and TRBJ2-7; 9 bases agree with TRBD1. The sample in question was PBMCs, obtained 35 to 50 days after the first yellow fever vaccination. CDR3 DNA: TGTGCCAGCAGCTCCGGGACAGGGTACTACGAGCAGTACTTC. It translates to CASSSGTGYYEQYF.